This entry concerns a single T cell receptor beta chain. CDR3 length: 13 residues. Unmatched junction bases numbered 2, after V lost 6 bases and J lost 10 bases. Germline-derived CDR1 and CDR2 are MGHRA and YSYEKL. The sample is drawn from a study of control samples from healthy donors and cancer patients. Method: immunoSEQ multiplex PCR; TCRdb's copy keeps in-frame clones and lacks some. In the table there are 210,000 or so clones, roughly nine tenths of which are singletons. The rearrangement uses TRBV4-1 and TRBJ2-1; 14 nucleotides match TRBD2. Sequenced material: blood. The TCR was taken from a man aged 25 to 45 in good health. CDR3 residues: CASRTSGGAEQFF. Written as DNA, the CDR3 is TGCGCCAGCAGGACTAGCGGGGGGGCCGAGCAGTTCTTC.